The 32 T cell receptor beta chains listed next were all sequenced from one sample in a study of technical replicates of blood from several donors. The method was immunoSEQ multiplex PCR; TCRdb's version includes in-frame clones alone and lacks a portion of them. The table lists 75,000 to 95,000 clones, about 95% of them singletons. The source material was T cells isolated from PBMCs. These receptors all stem from a human donor in good health.

This rearrangement joins TRBV15 to TRBJ2-5; 7 bases fit TRBD1. The CDR3 is 14 residues long. Germline lookup yields CDR1 LNHNV and CDR2 YYDKDF (reference sequence). After removal of 5 bases from V and 4 bases from J, the junction contained 7 bases not matched to a gene. CDR3 in amino acids: CATSSRGGVETQYF. The CDR3 bases are TGTGCCACCAGCTCCCGAGGGGGCGTAGAGACCCAGTACTTC.

The rearrangement links TRBV9 to TRBJ2-3, with D possibly being TRBD2 (7 bases). In germline, CDR1 is SGDLS, CDR2 YYNGEE. This CDR3 spans 15 amino acids. Trimming took 2 bases from V and 3 from J, leaving 13 bases between them. CDR3 DNA: TGTGCCAGCAGCGTGTGGGGGGGGCCGACAGATACGCAGTATTTT. Amino acid sequence: CASSVWGGPTDTQYF.

The V gene is TRBV4-1, the J gene TRBJ2-2; 14 bases are shared with TRBD2. The CDR3 spans 20 residues. Germline V gene sequence: CDR1 MGHRA, CDR2 YSYEKL. The ends lost 7 bases at V and 3 bases at J; junction bases unmatched: 16. CDR3 amino acids: CASTLRLAGGPGGDTGELFF. Here the CDR3 DNA reads TGCGCCAGCACCCTGAGACTAGCGGGAGGGCCCGGGGGTGACACCGGGGAGCTGTTTTTT.

The chain combines TRBV11-3 with TRBJ2-7; 7 bases agree with TRBD2. V gave up 0 bases and J gave up 6 bases; unmatched junction bases: 5. CDR3 length: 14 residues. Germline V gene sequence: CDR1 SGHNT, CDR2 YENEEA. The CDR3 coding sequence is TGTGCCAGCAGCTTAGAGGCGGGGGTGCGCGAGCAGTACTTC. It is translated as CASSLEAGVREQYF.

This chain uses TRBV15 with TRBJ1-4, with 10 bases aligning to TRBD1. Germline V gives CDR1 LNHNV, CDR2 YYDKDF (reference sequence). The ends lost 1 base at V and 7 bases at J; junction bases unmatched: 3. The length of the CDR3 is 15 residues. The CDR3 is CATSRGQGAIEKLFF. CDR3 nucleotide sequence: TGTGCCACCAGCAGAGGACAGGGGGCCATTGAAAAACTGTTTTTT.

The chain combines TRBV27 with TRBJ1-2; 7 bases fit TRBD1. The CDR3 covers 13 residues. Germline assignment: CDR1 MNHEY and CDR2 SMNVEV (reference sequence). V was pared by 2 bases and J by 7 bases, with 4 bases of the junction left unmatched. CDR3 protein: CASSLDRASGYTF. The CDR3 coding sequence is TGTGCCAGCAGTTTAGACAGGGCAAGTGGCTACACCTTC.

This clone was counted once. The CDR3 nucleotides are TGTGCCAGCAGTAAGACCGGGACAGGGGACTACGAGCAGTACTTC. This sequence encodes CASSKTGTGDYEQYF. The chain combines TRBV27 with TRBJ2-7, with TRBD1 matching 10 bases. Per the germline V gene, CDR1 is MNHEY and CDR2 is SMNVEV (reference sequence). Trimming removed 5 bases from V and 3 bases from J; junction bases left unmatched: 7. The CDR3 loop spans 15 amino acids.

V is TRBV6-1 and J is TRBJ1-6; D remains ambiguous. This CDR3 contains 14 residues. With 1 base removed from V and 9 bases from J, the gap between germline ends came to 10 bases. CDR1 and CDR2 from the germline V gene are MNHNS and SASEGT. The DNA of the CDR3 is TGTGCCAGCAGTGAAGTTAACCTACTTTCACCCCTCCACTTT. This codes for CASSEVNLLSPLHF.

The chain employs TRBV7-2 and TRBJ2-7, with unresolved D. The V gene's germline CDR1 is SGHTA and CDR2 FQGNSA. V was trimmed by 3 bases and J by 0 bases, leaving 6 bases between them. There are 13 residues in the CDR3. CDR3 residues: CASSFLSSYEQYF. DNA of the CDR3: TGTGCCAGCAGCTTCCTTAGCTCCTACGAGCAGTACTTC. The entire variable domain, with the rest obtained from reference TRBV7-2 and TRBJ2-7, is as follows: GAGVSQSPSNKVTEKGKDVELRCDPISGHTALYWYRQSLGQGLEFLIYFQGNSAPDKSGLPSDRFSAERTGGSVSTLTIQRTQQEDSAVYLCASSFLSSYEQYFGPGTRLTVT.

This sequence joins TRBV7-9 and TRBJ1-1; D remains ambiguous. Trimming stripped 2 bases from V and 4 bases from J, with 8 bases between. Germline V gene lookup returns CDR1 SEHNR and CDR2 FQNEAQ (reference sequence). CDR3 size: 13 residues. The CDR3 DNA is TGTGCCAGCAGCTTAAAAGACATCACTGAAGCTTTCTTT. Amino acids: CASSLKDITEAFF.

The chain links TRBV10-1 to TRBJ2-2; D remains ambiguous. V lost 8 bases and J lost 4, with 8 bases in between. The germline V gene has CDR1 WNHNN and CDR2 SYGVQD (reference sequence). This CDR3 has 12 residues. The CDR3 is CASSRSTGELFF. The CDR3 DNA is TGCGCCAGCTCTCGTAGCACCGGGGAGCTGTTTTTT.

The chain is built from TRBV5-1 and TRBJ2-7; the match to TRBD2 covers 11 bases. There are 15 residues in the CDR3. Germline V gene sequence: CDR1 SGHRS, CDR2 YFSETQ. After removal of 5 bases from V and 3 bases from J, the junction contained 7 bases not matched to a gene. The DNA for the CDR3 is TGCGCCAGCAGTGCGCCTAGCGGGGGGATCTACGAGCAGTACTTC. The encoded protein is CASSAPSGGIYEQYF.

This clone appeared once. The chain uses TRBV18 and TRBJ2-7; TRBD1 matches 9 bases. CDR1 and CDR2 (germline): KGHSH, LQKENI. The junction had 13 bases not matched to a gene; V was cut back by 2 bases and J by 5 bases. The CDR3 has 17 amino acids. DNA for the CDR3: TGTGCCAGCTCACCATTCCGATCGGGACAGGGCATGCACGAGCAGTACTTC. Protein sequence: CASSPFRSGQGMHEQYF.

J is TRBJ2-4 and V is TRBV9; no clear D. This CDR3 has 13 residues. The ends were cut back, 4 bases at V and 1 base at J, with 6 bases in the middle. CDR1 is SGDLS and CDR2 is YYNGEE in the germline V gene. The CDR3 sequence: CASSSRAKNIQYF. CDR3 nucleotide sequence: TGTGCCAGCAGCTCCCGGGCCAAAAACATTCAGTACTTC.

This chain joins TRBV6-5 and TRBJ1-2, with no clear D. This CDR3 is built from 15 residues. Per germline, CDR1 MNHEY and CDR2 SVGAGI. The ends were cut back, 2 bases at V and 8 bases at J, with 18 bases in the middle. CDR3 residues: CASSYRPGGRGGYTF. CDR3 nucleotides: TGTGCCAGCAGTTACAGGCCAGGTGGACGAGGGGGCTACACCTTC.

This chain uses TRBV20-1 with TRBJ2-3; no clear D gene. V lost 5 bases and J lost 6, with 6 bases in between. CDR3 length: 10 residues. CDR1 is DFQATT, CDR2 SNEGSKA, per germline (reference sequence). CDR3 amino acids: CSAEVDTQYF. The CDR3 DNA follows: TGCAGTGCTGAGGTGGATACGCAGTATTTT.

V gene TRBV5-6 combines with J gene TRBJ2-5, with TRBD2 identical over 8 bases. With 2 bases clipped from V and 5 bases from J, the junction kept 5 bases outside the gene matches. The CDR3 is 14 amino acids. CDR1 is SGHDT, CDR2 YYEEEE, per germline. CDR3 bases: TGTGCCAGCAGCTTCCTTCCGGGGGGGGAGACCCAGTACTTC. Its protein is CASSFLPGGETQYF.

The chain combines TRBV6-5 with TRBJ1-6; no reliable D call. There are 15 residues in the CDR3. V was cut by 4 bases and J by 0 bases, with 7 bases left in between. The germline CDR1 and CDR2 sequences are MNHEY and SVGAGI. The CDR3 DNA is TGTGCCAGCAGTTTGGGGAGCTCCTATAATTCACCCCTCCACTTT. Translation: CASSLGSSYNSPLHF.

The V and J genes are TRBV7-6 and TRBJ2-1, with 9 bases fitting TRBD2. After removal of 0 bases from V and 10 bases from J, the junction contained 4 bases not matched to a gene. The CDR3 runs 14 residues. Germline CDR1 SGHVS, CDR2 FNYEAQ. CDR3 DNA sequence: TGTGCCAGCAGCTTAGCTGCGGGAGGGAAGGAGCAGTTCTTC. Protein product: CASSLAAGGKEQFF.

This clone was seen just once. V is TRBV12-5 and J is TRBJ2-5; TRBD2 agrees at 9 bases. Germline CDR1 reads LGHNT; CDR2 reads FRNRAP. V dropped 3 bases and J dropped 3; count of bases not matched to a gene: 5. This CDR3 has 15 residues. The CDR3 DNA follows: TGTGCTAGTGGTTTAGGGACTAGCCTTAAAGAGACCCAGTACTTC. Amino acids: CASGLGTSLKETQYF. Filled out from reference TRBV12-5 and TRBJ2-5, the complete variable domain reads DARVTQTPRHKVTEMGQEVTMRCQPILGHNTVFWYRQTMMQGLELLAYFRNRAPLDDSGMPKDRFSAEMPDATLATLKIQPSEPRDSAVYFCASGLGTSLKETQYFGPGTRLLVL.

The genes are TRBV5-6 and TRBJ1-1; 9 bases are a match to TRBD1. This CDR3 is built from 16 residues. CDR1 is SGHDT, CDR2 YYEEEE, per germline. The trim removed 4 bases at V and 0 bases at J, leaving 7 bases unmatched. The CDR3 reads CASSPGQGEMNTEAFF. CDR3 nucleotide sequence: TGTGCCAGCAGCCCGGGACAGGGAGAAATGAACACTGAAGCTTTCTTT. Supplemented by reference TRBV5-6 and TRBJ1-1, the full variable domain reads DAGVTQSPTHLIKTRGQQVTLRCSPKSGHDTVSWYQQALGQGPQFIFQYYEEEERQRGNFPDRFSGHQFPNYSSELNVNALLLGDSALYLCASSPGQGEMNTEAFFGQGTRLTVV.

J is TRBJ1-1 and V is TRBV7-6; the D is unclear. CDR3 size: 13 residues. Germline V gives CDR1 SGHVS, CDR2 FNYEAQ. Trimming shortened V by 6 bases and J by 4 bases, and 12 bases separated the two germline ends. CDR3: CASSNGRSTEAFF. Written as DNA, the CDR3 is TGTGCCAGCAGTAATGGGAGGTCCACTGAAGCTTTCTTT.

This sequence joins TRBV27 and TRBJ1-1; a weak D match, TRBD1 (5 bases). This CDR3 region has 15 residues. CDR1 is MNHEY and CDR2 is SMNVEV in the germline V gene (reference sequence). Trimming took 5 bases from V and 6 from J, leaving 19 bases between them. This chain's CDR3 is CASSGVQGSVAEAFF. The CDR3 DNA follows: TGTGCCAGCAGTGGGGTCCAGGGTTCCGTGGCTGAAGCTTTCTTT.

The rearrangement joins TRBV4-1 to TRBJ2-2, with 9 nucleotides matching TRBD2. Germline CDR1 MGHRA, CDR2 YSYEKL. The CDR3 has 19 residues. The ends lost 4 bases at V and 0 bases at J; junction bases unmatched: 12. CDR3 sequence (DNA): TGCGCCAGCAGCCCTACAGGGACTAGCCTATCGCCGAACACCGGGGAGCTGTTTTTT. Translated: CASSPTGTSLSPNTGELFF.

This clone came up once. The chain is built from TRBV25-1 and TRBJ1-2; TRBD1 matches at 8 bases. There are 15 residues in the CDR3. Germline CDR1 MGHDK, CDR2 SYGVNS. J was trimmed by 8 bases and V by 3 bases; bases with no gene match: 11. The CDR3 sequence: CASSDSTGGAYGYTF. The CDR3 nucleotides read TGTGCCAGCAGTGATTCCACAGGGGGAGCGTACGGCTACACCTTC.

The CDR3: CASSPTGTQANYGYTF. The CDR3 coding sequence is TGTGCCAGCAGCCCTACCGGGACACAAGCTAACTATGGCTACACCTTC. This chain connects TRBV11-3 to TRBJ1-2; D might be TRBD1 (6 bases). V was cut by 5 bases and J by 0 bases, with 16 bases left in between. The CDR3 spans 16 residues. From germline, CDR1 is SGHNT and CDR2 YENEEA.

The chain employs TRBV27 and TRBJ1-5, with TRBD1 matching 7 bases. The V gene end was trimmed by 3 bases and the J gene end by 3 bases; junction bases not matched to a gene: 5. The CDR3 runs to 15 residues. The germline CDR1 and CDR2 sequences are MNHEY and SMNVEV (reference sequence). CDR3 sequence: CASSFLGTDNQPQHF. The CDR3 nucleotides read TGTGCCAGCAGTTTCCTCGGGACAGACAATCAGCCCCAGCATTTT.

This clone was observed a single time. The chain couples TRBV29-1 to TRBJ1-5, with 7 bases fitting TRBD1. The germline V gene has CDR1 SQVTM and CDR2 ANQGSEA. The CDR3 covers 12 residues. V lost 5 bases to trimming and J lost 10 bases; unmatched junction nucleotides: 8. The CDR3 nucleotides are TGCAGCGTTAGCCCCTCAGGGGGACCCCAGCATTTT. Translation: CSVSPSGGPQHF.

The chain employs TRBV28 and TRBJ2-2, with 12 bases aligning to TRBD2. CDR1 and CDR2 from the germline V gene are MDHEN and SYDVKM. V lost 5 bases to trimming and J lost 2 bases; unmatched junction nucleotides: 15. The CDR3 totals 20 residues. The CDR3 bases are TGTGCCAGCAGTCCCGTCGCCTTCCTGACTAGCGGGAGAAACACCGGGGAGCTGTTTTTT. Its translation is CASSPVAFLTSGRNTGELFF.

CDR3 in amino acids: CASSIDPRQGFKWGNQPQHF. The DNA of the CDR3 is TGTGCCAGTAGTATAGATCCCCGACAGGGGTTTAAGTGGGGCAATCAGCCCCAGCATTTT. V gene TRBV19 combines with J gene TRBJ1-5, with 8 bases aligning to TRBD1. Germline CDR1 and CDR2: LNHDA and SQIVND (reference sequence). Trimming took 0 bases from V and 2 from J; bases not matched to a gene: 15. This CDR3 has 20 residues.

Only a few counts were recorded for this clone. This chain connects TRBV7-9 to TRBJ1-1; D ambiguous. CDR3 size: 13 residues. Germline V lookup: CDR1 SEHNR, CDR2 FQNEAQ (reference sequence). V gave up 2 bases and J gave up 12 bases, with 16 bases separating them. CDR3 amino acids: CASSLFDTRKPFF. The DNA for the CDR3 is TGTGCCAGCAGCTTATTCGACACTAGGAAACCTTTCTTT.

The chain uses TRBV6-1 and TRBJ2-7, with TRBD1 identical over 7 bases. Trimming at V came to 5 bases and at J to 4 bases, leaving 5 bases not matched to a gene. Looked up from germline, CDR1 is MNHNS and CDR2 is SASEGT. The CDR3 has 13 residues. The CDR3 reads CASSLQQGYEQYF. For the CDR3, the DNA is TGTGCCAGCAGTTTACAACAGGGGTACGAGCAGTACTTC.